One and the same sample provided the 2 T cell receptor beta chains below, sequenced in a study of control samples from healthy donors and cancer patients. TCRdb keeps only in-frame clones here, not all; method: immunoSEQ multiplex PCR. The profile covers some 130,000 clones, with around 92% appearing a single time and 2% to 2.5% taken by the ten largest. Sequencing was performed on blood. These receptors came from a woman aged 45-65 years in good health.

This clone was detected once. This chain joins TRBV11-2 and TRBJ1-2; D unclear. The CDR3 sequence is 13 residues long. V was clipped by 0 bases and J by 0 bases, with 2 bases between them. Germline-derived CDR1 and CDR2 are SGHAT and FQNNGV. CDR3 nucleotide sequence: TGTGCCAGCAGCTTAGACACTAACTATGGCTACACCTTC. The encoded protein is CASSLDTNYGYTF.

The genes are TRBV12-3 or TRBV12-4 and TRBJ1-1, with D unresolved. The CDR3 is 13 residues long. V gave up 6 bases and J gave up 1 base, with 9 bases separating them. The CDR3 loop is CASSPSGNTEAFF. CDR3 bases: TGTGCCAGCAGCCCCTCAGGGAACACTGAAGCTTTCTTT.